This T cell receptor (beta chain) came from a study of T cell repertoires in cytomegalovirus infection. About the study: Indications came from public TCR beta signatures; they pointed to CMV infection and to a matching HLA type. Points from the study as a whole: Across the ex vivo response, the dominant clonotypes were HLA-C-restricted CMV-specific TCR beta clonotypes.

A single record per CDR3 protein comes from TCRdb applying MiXCR to the reads. The data hold around 450,000 distinct CDR3 sequences, with roughly 31% observed a single time. The ends lost 4 bases at V and 6 bases at J; junction bases unmatched: 6. The germline CDR1 and CDR2 sequences are SGHNT and YYREEE (reference sequence). The CDR3 totals 14 residues. Details on this clonotype: Its antigen is as yet unknown.

V usage is TRBV5-4 and J usage is TRBJ2-2; TRBD2 matches 7 bases. Sequencing was carried out using PBMCs. The receptor's source is a human donor in good health (CMV status not recorded). Some clones in this sample may be carry-over from other donors' samples. CDR3 in DNA: TGTGCCAGCAGCACTACTAGCGTTGCCGGGGAGCTGTTTTTT. Translation: CASSTTSVAGELFF.